Shown below are 31 T cell receptor beta chains from a single sample sequenced in a study of radiotherapy plus CTLA-4 blockade in lung cancer. Using immunoSEQ multiplex PCR, the repertoire was profiled, and TCRdb retains in-frame clones only, with some absent. Among more than 95,000 clones listed, approximately 75% were seen once. The sequencing here drew on peripheral blood, taken from a patient treated with radiotherapy plus ipilimumab. Receptors were obtained from a human donor with non-small cell lung cancer who had a partial response to radiotherapy plus ipilimumab. Some clones in this sample may be carry-over from other donors' samples.

This clone was counted a few times. This chain joins TRBV27 and TRBJ2-7, with 8 bases identical to TRBD1. Germline values: CDR1 MNHEY, CDR2 SMNVEV (reference sequence). Germline trimming cut 5 bases from V and 4 bases from J; bases unmatched to any gene: 4. The length of the CDR3 is 13 residues. The CDR3 protein is CASSRTGPYEQYF. DNA of the CDR3: TGTGCCAGCAGTCGGACAGGGCCGTACGAGCAGTACTTC.

This chain joins TRBV5-6 and TRBJ1-1; the D gene is possibly TRBD1 (6 bases). V lost 4 bases and J lost 0, with 10 bases in between. Germline V gene data show CDR1 as SGHDT and CDR2 as YYEEEE. This CDR3 is 14 amino acids long. Here the CDR3 reads CASSPGQMNTEAFF. DNA for the CDR3: TGTGCCAGCAGCCCGGGACAAATGAACACTGAAGCTTTCTTT.

The chain recombines TRBV6-1 with TRBJ2-7; D gene uncertain. CDR1 and CDR2 (germline): MNHNS, SASEGT. The length of the CDR3 is 11 residues. The ends were cut back, 2 bases at V and 4 bases at J, with 3 bases in the middle. The CDR3, as DNA: TGTGCCAGCAGTGAACTATACGAGCAGTACTTC. It codes for CASSELYEQYF.

The chain joins TRBV28 to TRBJ1-2; 8 bases are a match to TRBD1. The germline CDR1 and CDR2 sequences are MDHEN and SYDVKM. The CDR3 consists of 15 residues. With 3 bases clipped from V and 8 bases from J, the junction kept 11 bases outside the gene matches. The CDR3 loop reads CASSFLAGGGEGYTF. CDR3 bases: TGTGCCAGCAGTTTTCTTGCAGGGGGCGGTGAAGGCTACACCTTC.

The chain recombines TRBV5-1 with TRBJ1-1; the match to TRBD1 covers 9 bases. V lost 5 bases and J lost 5; bases outside the gene matches: 13. Germline CDR1 is SGHRS and CDR2 is YFSETQ. This CDR3 region has 16 residues. The CDR3 loop reads CASRPGQGFVSTEAFF. CDR3 DNA sequence: TGCGCCAGCAGACCTGGACAGGGGTTCGTTTCGACTGAAGCTTTCTTT.

As concerns this clone: Mismatch with germline at one junction end may stem from a read error. The chain couples TRBV6-1 to TRBJ2-3; 16 nucleotides align to TRBD2. Germline CDR1 reads MNHNS; CDR2 reads SASEGT. The CDR3 has 19 residues. The CDR3 nucleotides are TGTGCCAGCAGTAAAGCTGCGCCGGGACTAGCGGGAGGGTTAGATACGCAGTATTTT. As protein: CASSKAAPGLAGGLDTQYF.

The rearrangement joins TRBV27 to TRBJ1-4, with no clear D. This CDR3 comprises 15 residues. V was cut by 6 bases and J by 2 bases, with 13 bases left in between. Germline V gene lookup returns CDR1 MNHEY and CDR2 SMNVEV (reference sequence). The CDR3 DNA is TGTGCCAGCAGCCGTAGGAGTGAGACTAATGAAAAACTGTTTTTT. It codes for CASSRRSETNEKLFF.

The gene calls are TRBV19 and TRBJ1-5; 8 bases agree with TRBD1. This CDR3 has 15 residues. The germline gives CDR1 LNHDA, CDR2 SQIVND (reference sequence). V shed 11 bases, J shed 3 bases, and the junction held 12 bases outside the gene matches. CDR3 protein: CAGLGGTGANQPQHF. The DNA for the CDR3 is TGTGCCGGCCTAGGGGGGACAGGAGCCAATCAGCCCCAGCATTTT.

For the CDR3, the DNA is TGTGCCTGGGTGCGACAGGGGGCGTATGGCTACACCTTC. Protein: CAWVRQGAYGYTF. This chain joins TRBV30 and TRBJ1-2, with 10 bases lining up with TRBD1. The trim removed 5 bases at V and 5 bases at J, leaving 5 bases unmatched. In germline, CDR1 is GTSNPN, CDR2 SVGIG (reference sequence). This CDR3 is built from 13 residues.

The CDR3 DNA follows: TGTGCCAGTAGTAACTCCCAGGGGGCGGTTCACACTGAAGCTTTCTTT. Protein sequence: CASSNSQGAVHTEAFF. V gene TRBV19 combines with J gene TRBJ1-1; TRBD1 agrees at 8 bases. After removal of 4 bases from V and 3 bases from J, the junction contained 10 bases not matched to a gene. Germline V gene sequence: CDR1 LNHDA, CDR2 SQIVND (reference sequence). The length of the CDR3 is 16 residues.

The chain links TRBV5-6 to TRBJ2-7; a possible D gene is TRBD1 (6 bases). The CDR3 is 13 residues long. The germline V and J ends were trimmed by 4 bases and 6 bases, with 14 bases remaining between them. CDR1 is SGHDT and CDR2 is YYEEEE in the germline V gene. The CDR3: CASSIGTLCEQYF. CDR3 in DNA: TGTGCCAGCAGCATCGGGACACTCTGCGAGCAGTACTTC.

V and J are TRBV2 and TRBJ2-1; D not resolved. The CDR3 contains 12 residues. V was cut by 6 bases and J by 8 bases, with 11 bases left in between. Germline values: CDR1 SNHLY, CDR2 FYNNEI. The DNA for the CDR3 is TGTGCCAGCAGGGAATATTCCCATGAGCAGTTCTTC. Translation: CASREYSHEQFF.

This clone was detected only a few times. This rearrangement joins TRBV5-6 to TRBJ1-6; TRBD1 matches at 9 bases. The CDR3 is 16 amino acids. The germline gives CDR1 SGHDT, CDR2 YYEEEE. Trimming took 4 bases from V and 0 from J; bases not matched to a gene: 2. The CDR3 protein is CASSEGQGSYNSPLHF. CDR3 DNA: TGTGCCAGCAGCGAGGGACAGGGCTCCTATAATTCACCCCTCCACTTT.

This clone has only one observation. The CDR3 bases are TGCGCCAGCAGTCAATCACAGGGATATGGCTACACCTTC. It encodes CASSQSQGYGYTF. This rearrangement joins TRBV23-1 to TRBJ1-2, with D possibly matching TRBD1 (6 bases). TRBV23-1 is recorded as an ORF, its role being uncertain. V dropped 0 bases and J dropped 5 bases, with 7 bases sitting between them. This CDR3 is 13 amino acids long.

The chain joins TRBV7-9 to TRBJ2-2, with TRBD1 matching 11 bases. The CDR3 totals 16 residues. Germline V gives CDR1 SEHNR, CDR2 FQNEAQ (reference sequence). Trimming removed 0 bases from V and 6 bases from J; junction bases left unmatched: 3. CDR3 nucleotides: TGTGCCAGCAGCTTAGCGCTGGGACAGGGGGCCGGGGAGCTGTTTTTT. It specifies CASSLALGQGAGELFF.

The chain carries TRBV13 and TRBJ1-3, with 7 bases lining up with TRBD1. The CDR3 has 17 residues. The V segment lost 5 bases and the J segment 0 bases; nucleotides outside the gene matches: 10. CDR1 PRHDT and CDR2 FYEKMQ come from the germline V gene (reference sequence). The CDR3 region has the DNA TGTGCCAGCAGCAAGTACTACAGGGGAGGCTCTGGAAACACCATATATTTT. It translates to CASSKYYRGGSGNTIYF. The variable domain in full, completed from reference TRBV13 and TRBJ1-3, reads AAGVIQSPRHLIKEKRETATLKCYPIPRHDTVYWYQQGPGQDPQFLISFYEKMQSDKGSIPDRFSAQQFSDYHSELNMSSLELGDSALYFCASSKYYRGGSGNTIYFGEGSWLTVV.

The V and J genes are TRBV5-6 and TRBJ2-3; tentatively, D is TRBD2 (5 bases). The CDR3 contains 13 residues. V lost 4 bases and J lost 3, with 9 bases in between. Germline V gives CDR1 SGHDT, CDR2 YYEEEE. CDR3 protein: CASSRGGTDTQYF. Written as DNA, the CDR3 is TGTGCCAGCAGCCGGGGTGGAACAGATACGCAGTATTTT.

This sequence joins TRBV19 and TRBJ2-7; 9 nucleotides line up with TRBD2. The CDR3 spans 15 residues. Trimming removed 4 bases from V and 1 base from J; junction bases left unmatched: 5. Per germline, CDR1 LNHDA and CDR2 SQIVND (reference sequence). CDR3 loop: CASSSRLAASYEQYF. The CDR3 region has the DNA TGTGCCAGTAGTAGCCGACTAGCGGCATCCTACGAGCAGTACTTC.

V usage is TRBV7-3 and J usage is TRBJ1-6; D unresolved. This CDR3 region has 13 residues. From germline, CDR1 is SGHTA and CDR2 FQGTGA. With 2 bases removed from V and 14 bases from J, the gap between germline ends came to 13 bases. The chain's CDR3 is CASSLQEGFTLHF. CDR3 coding DNA: TGTGCCAGCAGCTTACAAGAGGGCTTCACCCTCCACTTT.

The chain couples TRBV6-5 to TRBJ2-2; D gene uncertain. Trimming shortened V by 0 bases and J by 2 bases, and 4 bases separated the two germline ends. CDR1 MNHEY and CDR2 SVGAGI come from the germline V gene. The CDR3 totals 14 residues. The CDR3 spells CASSYSLNTGELFF. The CDR3 DNA sequence: TGTGCCAGCAGTTACTCACTCAACACCGGGGAGCTGTTTTTT.

The chain couples TRBV9 to TRBJ2-2, with D unresolved. Germline lookup yields CDR1 SGDLS and CDR2 YYNGEE. V lost 2 bases and J lost 6, with 8 bases in between. The CDR3 is 13 amino acids. The DNA of the CDR3 is TGTGCCAGCAGCGTCTCTTTCCCCGGGGAGCTGTTTTTT. Translation gives CASSVSFPGELFF.

V is TRBV5-1 and J is TRBJ2-3; 9 bases map to TRBD1. Per germline, CDR1 SGHRS and CDR2 YFSETQ. The CDR3 length is 15 residues. V shed 0 bases, J shed 4 bases, and the junction held 3 bases outside the gene matches. DNA of the CDR3: TGCGCCAGCAGCTTGGGGACAGGGGACCCAGATACGCAGTATTTT. Encoded protein: CASSLGTGDPDTQYF.

The chain's CDR3 is CASSLAGGTQFF. CDR3 DNA sequence: TGTGCCAGCAGCTTAGCTGGGGGGACGCAGTTCTTC. The gene calls are TRBV7-7 and TRBJ2-1; perhaps TRBD2 as D (6 bases). V dropped 0 bases and J dropped 12 bases, with 9 bases sitting between them. CDR1 SSHAT and CDR2 FNYEAQ come from the germline V gene (reference sequence). The CDR3 consists of 12 residues.

The J gene is TRBJ1-4, the V gene TRBV2; 8 nucleotides match TRBD1. The CDR3 length is 15 residues. J gave up 4 bases and V 5 bases, and 6 bases lay outside the gene matches. The germline CDR1 and CDR2 sequences are SNHLY and FYNNEI. For the CDR3, the DNA is TGTGCCAGCAGTAAAGACAGGGGTGGTAATGAAAAACTGTTTTTT. It specifies CASSKDRGGNEKLFF. The full variable domain, rest sourced from reference TRBV2 and TRBJ1-4, is EPEVTQTPSHQVTQMGQEVILRCVPISNHLYFYWYRQILGQKVEFLVSFYNNEISEKSEIFDDQFSVERPDGSNFTLKIRSTKLEDSAMYFCASSKDRGGNEKLFFGSGTQLSVL.

The rearrangement joins TRBV11-2 to TRBJ2-3; D might be TRBD2 (6 bases). The V gene lost 5 bases and the J gene lost 9 bases, with 12 bases spanning the gap. Germline V gene sequence: CDR1 SGHAT, CDR2 FQNNGV. The CDR3 contains 12 residues. The CDR3 is CASSRDSYTQYF. CDR3 bases: TGTGCCAGCAGCAGGGACTCCTACACGCAGTATTTT. Full variable domain (outside the CDR3, taken from reference TRBV11-2 and TRBJ2-3): EAGVAQSPRYKIIEKRQSVAFWCNPISGHATLYWYQQILGQGPKLLIQFQNNGVVDDSQLPKDRFSAERLKGVDSTLKIQPAKLEDSAVYLCASSRDSYTQYFGPGTRLTVL.

V is TRBV28 and J is TRBJ2-3, with TRBD1 as a possible D gene (5 bases). This CDR3 is 12 amino acids long. The germline V gene has CDR1 MDHEN and CDR2 SYDVKM. Trimming left V 8 bases short and J 6 bases short, with 12 bases between. CDR3 sequence: CASAGFGDTQYF. CDR3 DNA: TGTGCCAGCGCAGGGTTTGGGGATACGCAGTATTTT.

The chain is built from TRBV9 and TRBJ1-6; 9 bases map to TRBD1. V lost 4 bases to trimming and J lost 6 bases; unmatched junction nucleotides: 5. Germline CDR1 and CDR2: SGDLS and YYNGEE. The CDR3 has 15 amino acids. The chain's CDR3 is CASSTLDRGNSPLHF. The CDR3 region has the DNA TGTGCCAGCAGCACTCTGGACAGGGGTAATTCACCCCTCCACTTT.

The rearrangement links TRBV7-3 to TRBJ2-5, with D maybe TRBD1 (6 bases). This CDR3 contains 13 residues. The germline V gene encodes CDR1 SGHTA and CDR2 FQGTGA. With 1 base removed from V and 5 bases from J, the gap between germline ends came to 8 bases. The chain's CDR3 is CASSLRQGETQYF. The CDR3 region has the DNA TGTGCCAGCAGCTTAAGGCAGGGGGAGACCCAGTACTTC.

The genes are TRBV29-1 and TRBJ2-5; 8 bases match TRBD1. V lost 2 bases to trimming and J lost 5 bases; unmatched junction nucleotides: 4. Germline loops: CDR1 SQVTM, CDR2 ANQGSEA. CDR3 length: 13 amino acids. The CDR3 is CSVEQQGVETQYF. CDR3 coding DNA: TGCAGCGTTGAACAACAGGGGGTGGAGACCCAGTACTTC.

J is TRBJ2-3 and V is TRBV5-1; TRBD1 aligns across 11 bases. The germline V gene has CDR1 SGHRS and CDR2 YFSETQ. With 6 bases clipped from V and 2 bases from J, the junction kept 2 bases outside the gene matches. The CDR3 contains 14 residues. The CDR3 coding sequence is TGCGCCAGCACGGACAGGGGGCTCACAGATACGCAGTATTTT. Translated: CASTDRGLTDTQYF.

The V and J genes are TRBV7-2 and TRBJ1-5; D perhaps matches TRBD1 (6 bases). From germline, CDR1 is SGHTA and CDR2 FQGNSA. The CDR3 has 15 amino acids. Trimming took 5 bases from V and 6 from J, leaving 17 bases between them. CDR3 in amino acids: CASSLEGGPTQPQHF. Here the CDR3 DNA reads TGTGCCAGCAGCCTCGAGGGGGGGCCAACTCAGCCCCAGCATTTT.